The rows below give T cell receptor beta chains drawn from one sample of a study of T cell responses to AZD1222 COVID-19 vaccine. Clones were sequenced by immunoSEQ multiplex PCR, and TCRdb holds only the in-frame ones, with some missing. The table lists 120,000 or so clones, about 89% of them singletons. This material consisted of peripheral blood, taken 28 days after the second AZD1222 dose. These receptor sequences come from an adult who received the AZD1222 COVID-19 vaccine. Both conserved end residues are part of each CDR3. Each record gives: V gene, clone size, D gene, CDR3 length, J gene, CDR3 DNA, CDR3 protein. The D gene is left open where the match is weak. Clone size is not always given. Where it is, it says once, few, many or a class for expanded clones.

TRBV6-1	once	-	14	TRBJ2-3	TGTGCCAGCAGTGAAGAGCGCCGCACAGATACGCAGTATTTT	CASSEERRTDTQYF
TRBV3-1/TRBV3-2	-	-	14	TRBJ2-1	TGTGCCAGTCGACATGGGGCCCAGCCTAGTGAGCAGTTCTTC	CASRHGAQPSEQFF
TRBV2	-	TRBD1	13	TRBJ2-4	TGTGCCAGCGAAGGACAGGGAAAAAACATTCAGTACTTC	CASEGQGKNIQYF
TRBV11-1	-	-	14	TRBJ2-7	TGTGCCAGCAGCTTTGGGCAGGGCGGCTACGAGCAGTACTTC	CASSFGQGGYEQYF
TRBV28	-	-	13	TRBJ1-2	TGTGCCAGCAGCTACGGATACCTCTATGGCTACACCTTC	CASSYGYLYGYTF
TRBV6-5	-	-	14	TRBJ2-3	TGTGCCAGCACAAAAGGGCGCAGCACAGATACGCAGTATTTT	CASTKGRSTDTQYF
TRBV5-1	once	-	17	TRBJ1-6	TGCGCCAGCAGCTTGGGGCCCTGGCAGGGGCCCGAAGGGGCCCTCCACTTT	CASSLGPWQGPEGALHF
TRBV3-1/TRBV3-2	-	-	17	TRBJ1-1	TGTGCCAGCAGCCAGGTGTCGGGGGTTTGGGTCAACACTGAAGCTTTCTTT	CASSQVSGVWVNTEAFF
TRBV5-4	-	TRBD1	15	TRBJ1-1	TGTGCCAGCAGCACAAATAAAGGACAGGGGAGTCCGGCTTTCTTT	CASSTNKGQGSPAFF
TRBV24-1	-	-	16	TRBJ2-5	TGTGCCACCAGTGATTCCCGGACAGCCCCCCACGGGACCCAGTACTTC	CATSDSRTAPHGTQYF
TRBV7-8	once	TRBD2	16	TRBJ2-1	TGTGCCAGCAGCTTAGAACCCGCGGGGGGCCGCAATGAGCAGTTCTTC	CASSLEPAGGRNEQFF
TRBV19	-	TRBD1	15	TRBJ1-2	TGTGCCAGTAGTATCAGCAGGGGGCCTAACTATGGCTACACCTTC	CASSISRGPNYGYTF
TRBV5-5	-	-	15	TRBJ1-3	TGTGCCAGCAGCTCGATTACAGGGACCGGAAACACCATATATTTT	CASSSITGTGNTIYF
TRBV4-1	once	-	16	TRBJ1-3	TGCGCCAGCAGCCAAGTCGGCAGGAGCTCTGGAAACACCATATATTTT	CASSQVGRSSGNTIYF
TRBV11-3	-	-	13	TRBJ2-7	TGTGCCAGCAGCCGCGGGATCCCCTACGAGCAGTACTTC	CASSRGIPYEQYF